This is a list of T cell receptor beta chains from one sample in a study of blood T cells in healthy people across ages. Each CDR3 protein gets one entry after TCRdb re-called the 5' RACE reads with MiXCR. This sample has hundreds of thousands of distinct CDR3 sequences; less than 70% occur once, and the top ten carry roughly two fifths. Sequencing used blood. Receptors originate from a man at least 80 years old in good health. The CDR3 runs from the conserved cysteine through the conserved F or W. A D gene is named only where the DNA matches it firmly. Some rows mark clone size as missing; the rest say once, few, many or name a class of expanded clone.

size,D,V,J,CDR3,DNA
.,.,TRBV14,TRBJ2-2,CASSQVSGATGELFF,TGTGCCAGCAGCCAAGTCTCAGGGGCGACCGGGGAGCTGTTTTTT
.,TRBD1,TRBV5-4,TRBJ2-5,CASSSRQGGDEQYF,TGTGCCAGCAGCTCTAGACAGGGGGGGGATGAGCAGTACTTC
.,TRBD1,TRBV20-1,TRBJ1-1,CSASFGTVNTEAFF,TGCAGTGCCAGCTTCGGGACAGTCAACACTGAAGCTTTCTTT
.,.,TRBV29-1,TRBJ2-1,CSDNYNEQFF,TGCAGCGACAACTACAATGAGCAGTTCTTC
.,TRBD1,TRBV27,TRBJ2-7,CASTQTGAIEQYF,TGTGCCAGCACGCAGACAGGGGCTATCGAGCAGTACTTC
.,TRBD2,TRBV7-2,TRBJ2-7,CASSLGGRPYEQYF,TGTGCCAGCAGCTTAGGCGGGAGACCCTACGAGCAGTACTTC
.,TRBD2,TRBV24-1,TRBJ2-3,CATSDPLLGTSDRYAYF,TGTGCCACCAGTGATCCCCTACTCGGGACTAGCGACAGATACGCGTATTTT
.,TRBD2,TRBV6-1,TRBJ2-2,CASGEASGVNTGELFF,TGTGCCAGCGGGGAAGCCAGCGGGGTAAACACCGGGGAGCTGTTTTTT
few,TRBD2,TRBV27,TRBJ2-3,CASSLLTSGSSHRYAYF,TGTGCCAGCAGTCTCCTGACTAGCGGGAGTTCCCACAGATACGCGTATTTT
once,TRBD2,TRBV29-1,TRBJ2-2,CSVVPRGDGTGELFF,TGCAGCGTTGTCCCGCGGGGGGACGGCACCGGGGAGCTGTTTTTT
few,TRBD1,TRBV27,TRBJ2-1,CASSLSRGLGEQFF,TGTGCCAGCAGTTTATCCAGGGGGCTTGGTGAGCAGTTCTTC
.,.,TRBV6-5,TRBJ1-6,CASRKVNSPLHF,TGTGCCAGCAGAAAAGTTAATTCACCCCTCCACTTT
.,TRBD1,TRBV9,TRBJ1-6,CASSWGTGSNSPLHF,TGTGCCAGCAGCTGGGGGACAGGGAGTAATTCACCCCTCCACTTT
.,.,TRBV5-1,TRBJ2-6,CASSLGPGRGSGANVLTF,TGCGCCAGCAGCTTGGGTCCAGGGAGAGGGTCTGGGGCCAACGTCCTGACTTTC
few,TRBD1,TRBV9,TRBJ1-2,CASSVQPGQGAIYGYTF,TGTGCCAGCAGCGTCCAACCGGGACAGGGGGCTATCTATGGCTACACCTTC
few,TRBD2,TRBV24-1,TRBJ2-1,CATSDLKRGYNEQFF,TGTGCCACCAGTGATTTGAAGCGGGGGTACAATGAGCAGTTCTTC
few,TRBD2,TRBV28,TRBJ2-5,CASSLDYAGGLEQYF,TGTGCCAGCAGCCTTGACTACGCGGGAGGGTTAGAGCAGTACTTC
few,TRBD2,TRBV12-3/TRBV12-4,TRBJ2-3,CASRSSGRRDTQYF,TGTGCCAGCAGATCTAGCGGGAGACGTGATACGCAGTATTTT
once,TRBD1,TRBV12-3/TRBV12-4,TRBJ2-1,CASSDRGNSYNEQFF,TGTGCCAGCAGTGACAGGGGGAATTCCTACAATGAGCAGTTCTTC
.,.,TRBV5-6,TRBJ2-1,CASSMTGRDEQFF,TGTGCCAGCAGCATGACAGGGAGGGATGAGCAGTTCTTC
.,TRBD1,TRBV11-2,TRBJ2-1,CASSRSSGTGYNEQFF,TGTGCCAGCAGCCGCTCCTCCGGGACAGGGTACAATGAGCAGTTCTTC
.,.,TRBV24-1,TRBJ2-7,CATSDLESYEQYF,TGTGCCACCAGTGATTTGGAAAGCTACGAGCAGTACTTC
.,.,TRBV28,TRBJ2-3,CASSSATSSFTDTQYF,TGTGCCAGCAGTTCCGCCACTAGCTCCTTCACAGATACGCAGTATTTT
.,.,TRBV21-1,TRBJ2-7,CASSEEGSYEQYF,TGTGCCAGCAGCGAGGAGGGGTCCTACGAGCAGTACTTC
few,.,TRBV3-1,TRBJ2-7,CASSLTLSYEQYF,TGTGCCAGCAGCCTTACGCTATCCTACGAGCAGTACTTC
.,.,TRBV20-1,TRBJ2-5,CSASRSSAKETQYF,TGCAGTGCCAGTCGTAGTAGCGCCAAAGAGACCCAGTACTTC
.,.,TRBV20-1,TRBJ2-7,CSASRVGGEQYF,TGCAGTGCTAGCAGGGTCGGGGGCGAGCAGTACTTC
.,.,TRBV12-3/TRBV12-4,TRBJ2-7,CASSRRVSDEQYF,TGTGCCAGCAGCCGAAGGGTCAGCGACGAGCAGTACTTC
.,TRBD1,TRBV11-2,TRBJ2-5,CASSPPGGQTQYF,TGTGCCAGCAGCCCACCAGGGGGACAGACCCAGTACTTC
.,.,TRBV28,TRBJ1-6,CASSLYPQTSGLNNSPLHF,TGTGCCAGCAGTTTATATCCCCAAACCTCGGGACTTAACAATTCACCCCTCCACTTT
once,.,TRBV6-1,TRBJ2-5,CASSDQTGGKYF,TGTGCCAGCAGTGACCAGACAGGAGGGAAGTACTTC
.,.,TRBV6-5,TRBJ2-1,CASSYTGFLTINEQFF,TGTGCCAGCAGTTACACGGGATTTCTCACCATCAATGAGCAGTTCTTC
.,TRBD1,TRBV12-3/TRBV12-4,TRBJ2-2,CASSKGQGNTGELFF,TGTGCCAGCAGTAAGGGACAGGGGAACACCGGGGAGCTGTTTTTT
few,.,TRBV28,TRBJ2-4,CASSFEAGSQYF,TGTGCCAGCAGTTTCGAGGCTGGGAGTCAGTACTTC
.,.,TRBV5-1,TRBJ1-5,CASSLDTYQPQHF,TGCGCCAGCAGCTTGGACACATATCAGCCCCAGCATTTT
few,TRBD2,TRBV12-3/TRBV12-4,TRBJ2-1,CASTPGGSANNEQFF,TGTGCCAGCACCCCGGGGGGGTCGGCGAACAATGAGCAGTTCTTC
.,.,TRBV6-6,TRBJ2-7,CASSPGRFGEQYF,TGTGCCAGCAGTCCGGGACGATTCGGCGAGCAGTACTTC
.,TRBD2,TRBV4-1,TRBJ2-3,CASSLTSGDSTDTQYF,TGCGCCAGCAGCCTAACTAGCGGAGATTCCACAGATACGCAGTATTTT
few,.,TRBV20-1,TRBJ2-1,CSARDRQLTDEQFF,TGCAGTGCTAGAGATCGACAGCTCACTGATGAGCAGTTCTTC
.,TRBD2,TRBV20-1,TRBJ2-1,CSAREASGNNEQFF,TGCAGTGCTAGAGAGGCTAGCGGAAACAATGAGCAGTTCTTC
.,.,TRBV7-3,TRBJ2-3,CASSFGRVSTDTQYF,TGTGCCAGCAGCTTCGGCAGGGTCAGCACAGATACGCAGTATTTT
.,.,TRBV5-1,TRBJ2-5,CASSSQGQETQYF,TGCGCCAGCAGCTCTCAGGGGCAAGAGACCCAGTACTTC
.,TRBD2,TRBV29-1,TRBJ2-4,CSVARSGNINDIQYF,TGCAGCGTCGCCAGAAGCGGGAACATAAACGACATTCAGTACTTC
.,.,TRBV10-3,TRBJ2-1,CAISESPGGLYNEQFF,TGTGCCATCAGTGAGTCCCCTGGGGGCTTATACAATGAGCAGTTCTTC
.,.,TRBV5-1,TRBJ2-7,CASTPGSGSFYEQYF,TGCGCCAGCACCCCAGGGAGCGGTTCTTTCTACGAGCAGTACTTC
.,TRBD1,TRBV5-1,TRBJ2-3,CASSTGTGITDTQYF,TGCGCCAGCAGCACCGGGACAGGGATCACAGATACGCAGTATTTT
few,.,TRBV7-2,TRBJ1-2,CASSLAGAGGSYGYTF,TGTGCCAGCAGCTTAGCTGGGGCGGGGGGCTCCTATGGCTACACCTTC
.,.,TRBV12-5,TRBJ2-7,CASGPQGLSYEQYF,TGTGCTAGTGGTCCCCAGGGACTCTCCTACGAGCAGTACTTC
few,.,TRBV2,TRBJ2-3,CASSRGEGSRYAYF,TGTGCCAGCAGCCGCGGGGAAGGCAGCAGATACGCGTATTTT
.,.,TRBV12-3/TRBV12-4,TRBJ2-1,CASSPGEADEQFF,TGTGCCAGCAGCCCTGGCGAAGCGGATGAGCAGTTCTTC
once,TRBD1,TRBV6-5,TRBJ1-2,CASSTTTGAYGYTF,TGTGCCAGCAGTACAACCACAGGGGCCTATGGCTACACCTTC
.,.,TRBV20-1,TRBJ2-1,CSASSEMWDEQFF,TGCAGTGCTAGTTCGGAGATGTGGGATGAGCAGTTCTTC
few,.,TRBV21-1,TRBJ2-7,CASSNGLVGDEQYF,TGTGCCAGCAGCAATGGGCTTGTGGGAGACGAGCAGTACTTC